Shown below are 26 T cell receptor beta chains from a single sample sequenced in a study of beta chain features in type 1 diabetes. The entirety of the isolated RNA underwent reverse transcription, so expressed TCRB transcripts were sequenced. Clones were read by immunoSEQ multiplex PCR, and TCRdb kept only the in-frame ones, dropping some. The data contain around 290,000 clones, around 7.8% of them singletons. The sequenced sample was central memory CD4+ T cells from blood. Receptor source: a woman in her late teens or twenties in good health.

V gene TRBV5-6 combines with J gene TRBJ2-3; D remains unclear. Trimming stripped 3 bases from V and 4 bases from J, with 9 bases between. Germline values: CDR1 SGHDT, CDR2 YYEEEE. The CDR3 loop spans 13 amino acids. CDR3 sequence reads: CASSYGRPDTQYF. CDR3 nucleotides: TGTGCCAGCAGCTACGGCAGACCAGATACGCAGTATTTT.

CDR3 DNA: TGTGCCAGCAGCCGGGACAGGGACTATGGCTACACCTTC. Residues: CASSRDRDYGYTF. This chain uses TRBV7-9 with TRBJ1-2; 9 nucleotides align to TRBD1. The ends lost 5 bases at V and 3 bases at J; junction bases unmatched: 1. This CDR3 is 13 amino acids long. Germline V lookup: CDR1 SEHNR, CDR2 FQNEAQ (reference sequence).

This chain joins TRBV6-5 and TRBJ2-2; D is ambiguous. The V end was cut by 6 bases, the J end by 1 base, with 9 bases between. This CDR3 is 14 amino acids long. Germline-derived CDR1 and CDR2 are MNHEY and SVGAGI. CDR3 amino acids: CASRWAKNTGELFF. CDR3 bases: TGTGCCAGCAGGTGGGCCAAGAACACCGGGGAGCTGTTTTTT.

This clone was detected only a few times. The chain couples TRBV7-9 to TRBJ2-1, with D unclear. The CDR3 has 13 amino acids. Germline lookup yields CDR1 SEHNR and CDR2 FQNEAQ (reference sequence). V was clipped by 5 bases and J by 5 bases, with 10 bases between them. The CDR3 nucleotides read TGTGCCAGCAGCCGGGCCGCCAACAATGAGCAGTTCTTC. Protein product: CASSRAANNEQFF.

The chain combines TRBV27 with TRBJ2-1; D possibly corresponds to TRBD1 (5 bases). CDR1 and CDR2 from the germline V gene are MNHEY and SMNVEV (reference sequence). This CDR3 is 16 amino acids long. Trimming left V 7 bases short and J 0 bases short, with 16 bases between. CDR3 protein: CASKPDSFPSYNEQFF. The CDR3 coding sequence is TGTGCCAGCAAACCCGACAGTTTTCCCTCCTACAATGAGCAGTTCTTC.

This clone has a handful of counts. The rearrangement joins TRBV4-3 to TRBJ2-1; D may match TRBD1 or TRBD2 (5 bases each). Between the trimmed V and J ends, which lost 2 bases and 5 bases, there was a span of 19 bases. This CDR3 has 17 residues. CDR1 and CDR2 (germline): LGHNA, YSLEER. CDR3 in DNA: TGCGCCAGCAGCCAAACTCTGAGCGGTCAGGGCGACAATGAGCAGTTCTTC. Translating gives CASSQTLSGQGDNEQFF.

The sample holds many counts of this clone. V and J are TRBV7-9 and TRBJ2-7; no definite D call. This CDR3 has 13 residues. Per germline, CDR1 SEHNR and CDR2 FQNEAQ (reference sequence). Trimming cost V 5 bases and J 3 bases, with 11 bases left between them. CDR3 region: CASSEATLYEQYF. The DNA of the CDR3 is TGTGCCAGCAGCGAAGCGACACTCTACGAGCAGTACTTC.

This clone was counted between two and nine times. The chain combines TRBV19 with TRBJ2-7; 8 nucleotides agree with TRBD2. Trimming at V came to 6 bases and at J to 4 bases, leaving 8 bases not matched to a gene. Germline CDR1 and CDR2: LNHDA and SQIVND (reference sequence). The CDR3 covers 14 residues. This CDR3 is CASSSAGGGYEQYF. The CDR3 bases are TGTGCCAGTAGCTCGGCGGGGGGAGGGTACGAGCAGTACTTC.

The table lists this clone with a few counts. The CDR3 coding sequence is TGCGCCAGCAGCGGCGATGACAGGGGAGACATTCAGTACTTC. Translating gives CASSGDDRGDIQYF. The chain recombines TRBV5-1 with TRBJ2-4; 8 nucleotides line up with TRBD1. The CDR3 runs to 14 residues. V shed 4 bases, J shed 8 bases, and the junction held 8 bases outside the gene matches. The V gene's germline CDR1 is SGHRS and CDR2 YFSETQ.

The chain couples TRBV7-9 to TRBJ2-1, with 7 bases matching TRBD1. The CDR3 is made up of 14 amino acids. Germline CDR1 SEHNR, CDR2 FQNEAQ (reference sequence). With 1 base clipped from V and 9 bases from J, the junction kept 6 bases outside the gene matches. The CDR3 region is CASSLGRGGGEQFF. The CDR3 DNA follows: TGTGCCAGCAGCTTAGGTCGAGGGGGCGGTGAGCAGTTCTTC.

The rearrangement links TRBV6-5 to TRBJ2-7; perhaps TRBD1 as D (5 bases). CDR3 length: 11 residues. Per germline, CDR1 MNHEY and CDR2 SVGAGI. Trimming took 6 bases from V and 3 from J, leaving 6 bases between them. DNA of the CDR3: TGTGCCAGCAGGCAGGGCTACGAGCAGTACGTC. This gives the protein CASRQGYEQYV.

V is TRBV11-2 and J is TRBJ1-3, with D perhaps TRBD1 (5 bases). Germline V lookup: CDR1 SGHAT, CDR2 FQNNGV. The CDR3 has 13 amino acids. The V and J ends lost 2 bases and 4 bases respectively, with 6 bases between them. The CDR3 spells CASSLRDGNTIYF. For the CDR3, the DNA is TGTGCCAGCAGCTTAAGGGACGGAAACACCATATATTTT.

The chain links TRBV7-2 to TRBJ2-5; weak D call: TRBD1 (6 bases). The germline gives CDR1 SGHTA, CDR2 FQGNSA. Trimming took 3 bases from V and 0 from J, leaving 11 bases between them. The CDR3 is made up of 15 amino acids. In DNA, the CDR3 is TGTGCCAGCAGCTTTGTACAGGGCAACCAAGAGACCCAGTACTTC. This sequence encodes CASSFVQGNQETQYF.

The chain combines TRBV6-1 with TRBJ1-4; D unresolved. Germline loops: CDR1 MNHNS, CDR2 SASEGT. V was shortened by 4 bases and J by 8 bases, with 14 bases between the two germline ends. The CDR3 loop spans 14 amino acids. CDR3 amino acids: CASSGVDRWEKLFF. The DNA of the CDR3 is TGTGCCAGCAGTGGAGTGGACCGCTGGGAAAAACTGTTTTTT.

This clone was counted many times. This chain connects TRBV29-1 to TRBJ1-1; TRBD1 matches 7 bases. CDR3 size: 13 residues. From germline, CDR1 is SQVTM and CDR2 ANQGSEA. Trimming at V came to 4 bases and at J to 5 bases, leaving 7 bases not matched to a gene. In DNA, the CDR3 is TGCAGCGTTGTAAAGGGACAGTTGACTGAAGCTTTCTTT. As protein: CSVVKGQLTEAFF. Filled out from reference TRBV29-1 and TRBJ1-1, the complete variable domain reads SAVISQKPSRDICQRGTSLTIQCQVDSQVTMMFWYRQQPGQSLTLIATANQGSEATYESGFVIDKFPISRPNLTFSTLTVSNMSPEDSSIYLCSVVKGQLTEAFFGQGTRLTVV.

V usage is TRBV4-3 and J usage is TRBJ1-2; the D gene is possibly TRBD1 (5 bases). CDR3 length: 14 residues. Germline-derived CDR1 and CDR2 are LGHNA and YSLEER. The ends were cut back, 1 base at V and 7 bases at J, with 13 bases in the middle. CDR3 sequence (DNA): TGCGCCAGCAGCCAAGGCCCGGGGCTGGCTGGCTACACCTTC. Protein sequence: CASSQGPGLAGYTF.

The V gene is TRBV7-9, the J gene TRBJ1-2; TRBD1 is a possible D gene (6 bases). CDR3 length: 15 amino acids. In germline, CDR1 is SEHNR, CDR2 FQNEAQ (reference sequence). V dropped 5 bases and J dropped 6 bases, with 19 bases sitting between them. The CDR3 is CASSPHAMGANGYTF. In nucleotides, the CDR3 is TGTGCCAGCAGCCCCCACGCGATGGGGGCGAATGGCTACACCTTC.

This clone was picked up a small number of times. The chain couples TRBV5-6 to TRBJ1-5; D remains unclear. This CDR3 contains 14 residues. Trimming removed 3 bases from V and 4 bases from J, with 11 bases in between. Germline values: CDR1 SGHDT, CDR2 YYEEEE. The CDR3 is CASSSTVQNQPQHF. DNA for the CDR3: TGTGCCAGCAGCTCGACGGTACAGAATCAGCCCCAGCATTTT.

Only a few counts were recorded for this clone. The chain has TRBV15 and TRBJ1-2; D may be TRBD1 (5 bases). V was cut by 2 bases and J by 7 bases, with 26 bases left in between. The CDR3 loop spans 18 amino acids. The V gene's germline CDR1 is LNHNV and CDR2 YYDKDF (reference sequence). The CDR3 nucleotides read TGTGCCACCAGCAGATCGCAACGGGACGATCGGGGATTCTTTGGCTACACCTTC. Translation: CATSRSQRDDRGFFGYTF. Variable domain in full (rest from reference TRBV15 and TRBJ1-2): DAMVIQNPRYQVTQFGKPVTLSCSQTLNHNVMYWYQQKSSQAPKLLFHYYDKDFNNEADTPDNFQSRRPNTSFCFLDIRSPGLGDTAMYLCATSRSQRDDRGFFGYTFGSGTRLTVV.

There are many counts of this clone. The chain is built from TRBV7-9 and TRBJ2-6; D gene ambiguous. V lost 4 bases, J lost 2 bases, and 9 bases lay in between. The CDR3 runs 15 residues. Germline loops: CDR1 SEHNR, CDR2 FQNEAQ (reference sequence). DNA for the CDR3: TGTGCCAGCAGCTCTCCACGGGCTGGGGCCAACGTCCTGACTTTC. Encoded protein: CASSSPRAGANVLTF.

The CDR3 nucleotides are TGCGCCAGCAGCCAAGATCCTCAGCTTAGCGGGAGATACCTCTACAATGAGCAGTTCTTC. This codes for CASSQDPQLSGRYLYNEQFF. This chain connects TRBV4-3 to TRBJ2-1; 9 bases align to TRBD2. With 0 bases clipped from V and 3 bases from J, the junction kept 15 bases outside the gene matches. The CDR3 length is 20 residues. Germline values: CDR1 LGHNA, CDR2 YSLEER.

This clone was seen a few times. This chain uses TRBV18 with TRBJ2-5, with TRBD2 matching 7 bases. Germline CDR1 is KGHSH and CDR2 is LQKENI. The CDR3 has 15 amino acids. V was clipped by 6 bases and J by 2 bases; unmatched bases: 9. The CDR3 bases are TGTGCCAGCTCGGATGGGACTACAAAGCAAGAGACCCAGTACTTC. Protein: CASSDGTTKQETQYF.

As to this clone: The sample holds other DNA sequences that translate to the same CDR3. V usage is TRBV5-4 and J usage is TRBJ2-3; 12 bases are shared with TRBD2. Trimming took 4 bases from V and 0 from J; bases not matched to a gene: 3. The CDR3 is 16 amino acids. The germline V gene has CDR1 SGHNT and CDR2 YYREEE (reference sequence). Written as DNA, the CDR3 is TGTGCCAGCAGCCCCGGGACTAGCGGGAGCACAGATACGCAGTATTTT. Amino acids: CASSPGTSGSTDTQYF.

Comment on this clone: A read error is likely here: a far larger clone is one base away. Other DNA sequences in this specimen translate into the identical CDR3. CDR3 coding DNA: TGTGCCTGGAGTGCCGGTCCAGGGCCCCAGCATTTT. The encoded protein is CAWSAGPGPQHF. V usage is TRBV30 and J usage is TRBJ1-5; D ambiguous. The CDR3 sequence is 12 residues long. V lost 1 base and J lost 9, with 10 bases in between. Germline V gene lookup returns CDR1 GTSNPN and CDR2 SVGIG (reference sequence).

A few counts support this clone. The chain employs TRBV20-1 and TRBJ2-1; unclear D gene. Trimming took off 3 bases at V and 8 bases at J, with 5 bases between the two ends. Germline CDR1 DFQATT, CDR2 SNEGSKA (reference sequence). This CDR3 comprises 10 residues. CDR3 amino acids: CSASMHEQFF. The CDR3 DNA follows: TGCAGTGCTAGTATGCATGAGCAGTTCTTC.

With respect to this clone: The junction does not match germline at one end; this may be a read error. V and J are TRBV28 and TRBJ2-2; the D gene could be TRBD1 or TRBD2 (5 bases each). The CDR3 sequence is 15 residues long. Germline loops: CDR1 MDHEN, CDR2 SYDVKM. The CDR3 DNA is TGTGCCAGCAGTTCTCCGGGGCATAACACCGAGGAGCTGTTTTTT. This gives the protein CASSSPGHNTEELFF.